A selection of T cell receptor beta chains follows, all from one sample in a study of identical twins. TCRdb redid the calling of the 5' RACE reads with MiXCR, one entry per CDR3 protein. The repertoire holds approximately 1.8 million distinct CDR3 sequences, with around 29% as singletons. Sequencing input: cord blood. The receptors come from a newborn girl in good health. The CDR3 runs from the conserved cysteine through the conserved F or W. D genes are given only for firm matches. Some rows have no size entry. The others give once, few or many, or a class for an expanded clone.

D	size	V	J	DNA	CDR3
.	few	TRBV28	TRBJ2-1	TGTGCCAGCAGTTTCTCGGATTTGAGAGGTGAGCAGTTCTTC	CASSFSDLRGEQFF
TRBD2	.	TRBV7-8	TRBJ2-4	TGTGCCAGCAGCTTACATGGACTAGCGGGAGTAAAAAACATTCAGTACTTC	CASSLHGLAGVKNIQYF
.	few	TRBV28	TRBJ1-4	TGTGCCAGCAGTTTATCATGGTTGCAGCGTAATGAAAAACTGTTTTTT	CASSLSWLQRNEKLFF
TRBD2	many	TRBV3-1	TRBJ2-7	TGTGCCAGCAGCCAAGTTACTAGCGGAGCCTACGAGCAGTACTTC	CASSQVTSGAYEQYF
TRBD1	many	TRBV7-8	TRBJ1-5	TGTGCCAGCAGCGGACAGGGGAGACGCAATCAGCCCCAGCATTTT	CASSGQGRRNQPQHF
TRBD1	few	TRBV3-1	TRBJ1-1	TGTGCCAGCAGCCCCAAGGGGGCCCTGAACACTGAAGCTTTCTTT	CASSPKGALNTEAFF
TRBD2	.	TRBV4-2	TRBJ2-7	TGTGCCAGCAGCCGGCGACTAGCGGGAGGGGGCTACGAGCAGTACTTC	CASSRRLAGGGYEQYF
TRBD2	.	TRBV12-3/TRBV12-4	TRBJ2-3	TGTGCCAGCAGTCCAAAAACAGCGGGGGCCATCACAGATACGCAGTATTTT	CASSPKTAGAITDTQYF
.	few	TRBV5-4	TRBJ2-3	TGTGCCAGCAGCTTTTTCGTGGGAGGAAGCACAGATACGCAGTATTTT	CASSFFVGGSTDTQYF
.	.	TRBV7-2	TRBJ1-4	TGTGCCAGCAGCTTACTTATCACTGCAACTAATGAAAAACTGTTTTTT	CASSLLITATNEKLFF
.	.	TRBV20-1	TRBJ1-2	TGCAGTGCTAGAAGTGGACAAGACTGTGGCTACACCTTC	CSARSGQDCGYTF
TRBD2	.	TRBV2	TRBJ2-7	TGTGCCAGCAGAGAAGATCGACTAGCGGGAGTAGGCTACGAGCAGTACTTC	CASREDRLAGVGYEQYF
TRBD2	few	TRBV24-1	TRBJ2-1	TGTGCCACCAGTAGCTCGGCGGGGGGGGACAATGAGCAGTTCTTC	CATSSSAGGDNEQFF
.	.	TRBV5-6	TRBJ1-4	TGTGCCAGCAGCTACATGAAAGGGGAAAAACTGTTTTTT	CASSYMKGEKLFF
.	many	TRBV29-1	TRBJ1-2	TGCAGCGTTGAAGGGGGCTATGGCTACACCTTC	CSVEGGYGYTF
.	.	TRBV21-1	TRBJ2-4	TGTGCCAGCAGCAAAGCAGGGATTGACAAAAACATTCAGTACTTC	CASSKAGIDKNIQYF
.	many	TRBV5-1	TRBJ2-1	TGCGCCAGCAGCTTGGGGAACCGACCTATCTACAATGAGCAGTTCTTC	CASSLGNRPIYNEQFF
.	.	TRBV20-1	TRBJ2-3	TGCAGTGCGCCGGAGGGCCGCCCAGATACGCAGTATTTT	CSAPEGRPDTQYF
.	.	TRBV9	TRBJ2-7	TGTGCCAGCAGCGTAGGTCCGTCTTTCTCCTACGAGCAGTACTTC	CASSVGPSFSYEQYF
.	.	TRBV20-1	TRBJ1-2	TGCAGTGCTACTTCGTACAGGGCCAATAACTATGGCTACACCTTC	CSATSYRANNYGYTF
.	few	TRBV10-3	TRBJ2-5	TGTGCCATCGGGCCCGGGACGCGACAAGAGACCCAGTACTTC	CAIGPGTRQETQYF
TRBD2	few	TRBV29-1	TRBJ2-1	TGCAGCGTTTCTAGCGGGAGCAATGAGCAGTTCTTC	CSVSSGSNEQFF
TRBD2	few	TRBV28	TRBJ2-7	TGTGCCAGCAGCACTAAACTCTTAAGCGGGAGTAGTACCTACGAGCAGTACTTC	CASSTKLLSGSSTYEQYF
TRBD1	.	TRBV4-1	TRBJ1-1	TGCGCCAGCAGAACCGGGCGACAGGGTGCGATGAACACTGAAGCTTTCTTT	CASRTGRQGAMNTEAFF
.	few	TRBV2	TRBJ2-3	TGTGCCAGCAGTGAGTGGAGGGTCACAGATACGCAGTATTTT	CASSEWRVTDTQYF
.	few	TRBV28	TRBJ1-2	TGTGCCAGCAGCGATCCGGGGTCTGGCGGCTACACCTTC	CASSDPGSGGYTF
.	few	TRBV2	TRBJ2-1	TGTGCCAGCAGTGACGGGAGCCATTACAATGAGCAGTTCTTC	CASSDGSHYNEQFF
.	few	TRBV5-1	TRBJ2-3	TGCGCCAGCAGCTTGGCCGTGTACGGGATGGGGCAGTATTTT	CASSLAVYGMGQYF
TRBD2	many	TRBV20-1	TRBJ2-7	TGCAGTGCTAGCGGGGGGGCCTACGAGCAGTACTTC	CSASGGAYEQYF
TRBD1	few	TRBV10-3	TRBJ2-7	TGTGCCATCACTCCGGGACAGGGCGTCCACGAGCAGTACTTC	CAITPGQGVHEQYF
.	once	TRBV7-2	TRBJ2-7	TGTGCCAGCAGCGTAGAAAAGAGCCCCATCGAGCAGTACTTC	CASSVEKSPIEQYF
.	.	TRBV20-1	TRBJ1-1	TGCAGTGCTAGACGGTTCGACAGGATTGGTATGAACACTGAAGCTTTCTTT	CSARRFDRIGMNTEAFF
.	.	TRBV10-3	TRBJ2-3	TGTGCCATCAGTGAGCGCGGGGGCGAAAGCACAGATACGCAGTATTTT	CAISERGGESTDTQYF
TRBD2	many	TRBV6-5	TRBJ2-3	TGTGCCAGCAGTTTGATCAGGACTAGCGGCACAGATACGCAGTATTTT	CASSLIRTSGTDTQYF
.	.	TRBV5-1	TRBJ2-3	TGCGCCAGCAGCTTGTCCCCGCTGGGAGGTAGCCGCACTGCAGATACGCAGTATTTT	CASSLSPLGGSRTADTQYF
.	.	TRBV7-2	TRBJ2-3	TGTGCCAGCAGCTTTATAACCCCTAGCACAGATACGCAGTATTTT	CASSFITPSTDTQYF
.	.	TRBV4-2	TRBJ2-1	TGTGCCAGCAGCCCCAAGTCGAGAGGGGGGGGCACCTACAATGAGCAGTTCTTC	CASSPKSRGGGTYNEQFF
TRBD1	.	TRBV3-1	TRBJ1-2	TGTGCCAGCAGCCATCGAGGGACAGCAAACTATGGCTACACCTTC	CASSHRGTANYGYTF
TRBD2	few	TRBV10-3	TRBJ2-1	TGTGCCATCAGGAGCGGGAGGCACAATGAGCAGTTCTTC	CAIRSGRHNEQFF
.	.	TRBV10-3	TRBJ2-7	TGTGCCATCAGTGAGTCGATGAAGGGTCGGAACGAGCAGTACTTC	CAISESMKGRNEQYF
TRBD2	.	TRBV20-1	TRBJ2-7	TGCAGTGCTAGAGAGCAGACTAGCGGGAACTCCTACGAGCAGTACTTC	CSAREQTSGNSYEQYF
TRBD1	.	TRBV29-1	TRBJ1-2	TGCAGCGCTACCGGACAGGGATCAAAGTATGGCTACACCTTC	CSATGQGSKYGYTF
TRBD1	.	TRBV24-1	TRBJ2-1	TGTGCCACCAGTGGGGGGACAGGGCACTACTACGAGCAGTTCTTC	CATSGGTGHYYEQFF
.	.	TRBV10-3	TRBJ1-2	TGTGCCATCACTACGACAGGCGCTCATGGCTACACCTTC	CAITTTGAHGYTF
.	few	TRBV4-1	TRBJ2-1	TGCGCCAGCAGCCAAAATTTGGCTAGCGCAAGCTCCTACAATGAGCAGTTCTTC	CASSQNLASASSYNEQFF
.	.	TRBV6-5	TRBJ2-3	TGTGCCAGCAGTTACCGGACAGTGGCGGATACGCAGTATTTT	CASSYRTVADTQYF
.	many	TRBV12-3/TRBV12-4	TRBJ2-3	TGTGCCAGCAGTTCGGGGGTAGGGATTGAAGATACGCAGTATTTT	CASSSGVGIEDTQYF
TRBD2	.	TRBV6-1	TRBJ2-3	TGTGCCAGCAGAGTGATCCTAGCGGGAGGGCCAGATACGCAGTATTTT	CASRVILAGGPDTQYF
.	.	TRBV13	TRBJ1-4	TGTGCCAGCGGCTTGGGGGGGCGCGAAAAACTGTTTTTT	CASGLGGREKLFF